This T cell receptor beta chain was recorded in a study of technical replicates of blood from a handful of donors. Germline assignment: CDR1 MDHEN and CDR2 SYDVKM. With V trimmed by 0 bases and J by 5 bases, 5 bases remained unmatched. This CDR3 is 15 amino acids long. Sequencing used immunoSEQ multiplex PCR; TCRdb keeps in-frame clones, though not all of them. The top ten hold more than 0.35% of the sample, which has more than 75,000 clones, 95% to 96% seen once. The TCR comes from a human donor in good health. Sequenced: T cells isolated from PBMCs. This chain connects TRBV28 to TRBJ2-7, with 9 bases matching TRBD1. The CDR3 protein is CASSLWDRGPNEQYF. In nucleotides, the CDR3 is TGTGCCAGCAGTTTATGGGACAGGGGACCGAACGAGCAGTACTTC. The full variable domain, its missing parts supplied by reference TRBV28 and TRBJ2-7, is DVKVTQSSRYLVKRTGEKVFLECVQDMDHENMFWYRQDPGLGLRLIYFSYDVKMKEKGDIPEGYSVSREKKERFSLILESASTNQTSMYLCASSLWDRGPNEQYFGPGTRLTVT.